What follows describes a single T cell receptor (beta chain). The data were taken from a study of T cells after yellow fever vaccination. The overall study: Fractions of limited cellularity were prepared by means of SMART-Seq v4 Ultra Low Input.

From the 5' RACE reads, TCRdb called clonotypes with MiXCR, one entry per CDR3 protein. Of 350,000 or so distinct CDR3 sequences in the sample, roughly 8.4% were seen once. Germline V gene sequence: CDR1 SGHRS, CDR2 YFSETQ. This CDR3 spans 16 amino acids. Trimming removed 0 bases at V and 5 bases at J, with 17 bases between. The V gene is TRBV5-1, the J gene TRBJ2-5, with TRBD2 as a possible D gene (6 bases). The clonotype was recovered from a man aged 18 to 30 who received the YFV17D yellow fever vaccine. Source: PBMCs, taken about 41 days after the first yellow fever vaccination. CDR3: CASSLAGGVGGETQYF. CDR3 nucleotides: TGCGCCAGCAGCTTGGCCGGGGGAGTAGGAGGCGAGACCCAGTACTTC.